Reported below is one T cell receptor beta chain. The data were produced by immunoSEQ multiplex PCR, yet TCRdb's version contains in-frame clones alone and is incomplete. Of around 80,000 clones listed, nearly 95% were seen once; the top ten hold approximately 0.92%. CDR1 and CDR2 (germline): SGHNT, YYREEE (reference sequence). V lost 4 bases and J lost 1, with 11 bases in between. The CDR3 runs 14 residues. The sample belongs to a study of T cell changes during pregnancy in multiple sclerosis. The chain couples TRBV5-4 to TRBJ1-1; D is ambiguous. The source is a female donor in good health, enrolled as a control in a pregnancy study. The specimen was peripheral blood, collected in the second trimester of pregnancy. CDR3 nucleotide sequence: TGTGCCAGCAGCCCGGGTAAACGGAACACTGAAGCTTTCTTT. It is translated as CASSPGKRNTEAFF.